The 3 T cell receptor beta chains below all came from one sample that was sequenced in a study of CD8 T cells in Susac syndrome. It was with random hexamers that roughly 0.45 to 1 ug RNA was reverse transcribed. TCRdb reprocessed the immunoSEQ multiplex PCR reads with MiXCR, giving one entry per CDR3 protein. The table records 150,000 to 200,000 distinct CDR3 sequences, over 85% of them present only once. Material: CD4+ T cells from PBMCs. These receptors all stem from a human donor in good health.

The chain has TRBV3-1 and TRBJ2-3; D unresolved. The CDR3 is 13 amino acids. V was shortened by 5 bases and J by 2 bases, with 8 bases between the two germline ends. Germline V CDR1 and CDR2: LGHDT, YNNKEL (reference sequence). The CDR3 sequence is CASSFTYTDTQYF. In DNA form, the CDR3 reads TGTGCCAGCAGCTTCACTTACACAGATACGCAGTATTTT.

This clonotype was counted a single time. The rearrangement joins TRBV28 to TRBJ2-5; unclear D gene. V was pared by 3 bases and J by 5 bases, with 10 bases between. This CDR3 spans 13 amino acids. Germline CDR1 and CDR2: MDHEN and SYDVKM. The CDR3 sequence: CASSFRLTETQYF. The CDR3 nucleotides are TGTGCCAGCAGTTTTCGGTTAACGGAGACCCAGTACTTC.

V is TRBV30 and J is TRBJ2-2; TRBD2 aligns across 7 bases. CDR1 and CDR2 (germline): GTSNPN, SVGIG (reference sequence). With V trimmed by 0 bases and J by 9 bases, 1 base remained unmatched. CDR3 length equals 12 residues. Written as DNA, the CDR3 is TGTGCCTGGAGTGTACTAGCGCGGGAGCTGTTTTTT. It codes for CAWSVLARELFF.